These T cell receptor beta chains were read from a single sample in a study of T cell clonotyping in hematopoietic cell transplantation. Generated by immunoSEQ multiplex PCR, the TCRdb table keeps only in-frame clones and is missing some. The table lists some 5,500 clones, more than 75% of them singletons. Specimen: peripheral blood mononuclear cells, collected before stem cell transplant. These receptors were collected from a man aged 55 to 70 with acute myeloid leukemia. Some clones in this sample may be carry-over from other donors' samples. Each CDR3 is given with its conserved first and last residue. A D gene is named only where the DNA matches it firmly. The size of a clone is reported for some rows only, either as once, few or many, or as a class for expanded clones.

J,D,V,size,CDR3,DNA
TRBJ2-2,TRBD1,TRBV7-9,NA,CASSLGQGNTGELFF,TGTGCCAGCAGCCTAGGACAGGGGAACACCGGGGAGCTGTTTTTT
TRBJ1-1,NA,TRBV18,NA,CASSPRGPGNTEAFF,TGTGCCAGCTCACCACGGGGGCCCGGTAACACTGAAGCTTTCTTT
TRBJ2-7,NA,TRBV7-2,NA,CASSPNYEQYF,TGTGCCAGCAGCCCTAACTACGAGCAGTACTTC
TRBJ2-3,NA,TRBV2,NA,CASSDPGVSTDTQYF,TGTGCCAGCAGTGACCCGGGGGTCAGCACAGATACGCAGTATTTT
TRBJ2-7,NA,TRBV5-1,NA,CASSLDRDEQYF,TGCGCCAGCAGCTTGGACAGGGACGAGCAGTACTTC
TRBJ2-2,NA,TRBV27,NA,CASSYYPLTEDTGELFF,TGTGCCAGCAGTTATTACCCCTTGACAGAGGACACCGGGGAGCTGTTTTTT
TRBJ1-2,TRBD1,TRBV18,NA,CASSPDRIGSF,TGTGCCAGCTCACCGGACAGGATCGGAAGTTTT
TRBJ2-7,NA,TRBV7-3,NA,CASSIGLAYEQYF,TGTGCCAGCAGCATCGGACTTGCCTACGAGCAGTACTTC
TRBJ1-2,NA,TRBV7-2,NA,CASSFQVARGYTF,TGTGCCAGCAGCTTCCAGGTAGCTCGGGGCTACACCTTC
TRBJ2-1,NA,TRBV6-5,once,CASTSVLDNEQFF,TGTGCCAGCACGAGCGTCCTTGACAATGAGCAGTTCTTC